This entry is about one TCR beta chain. Its antigen is as yet unknown. The data were obtained in a study of T cell responses to AZD1222 COVID-19 vaccine. The CDR3 runs 13 residues. Germline values: CDR1 SGHNT, CDR2 YYREEE (reference sequence). The V and J ends lost 0 bases and 6 bases respectively, with 10 bases between them. Repertoires were generated with immunoSEQ multiplex PCR, while TCRdb's copy carries only in-frame clones and drops some. The sample consists of around 53,000 clones, about 86% of them appearing once. Findings and limits, study-wide: White British people made up most donors, females outnumbered males, and clonal diversity was possibly underestimated.

This sequence was found in an adult who received the AZD1222 COVID-19 vaccine. Sample: peripheral blood, taken 28 days after the second AZD1222 dose. V and J are TRBV5-4 and TRBJ2-7; D not resolved. The CDR3 DNA is TGTGCCAGCAGCTTGGCAAGCAGTCTCGAGCAGTACTTC. Its translation is CASSLASSLEQYF.